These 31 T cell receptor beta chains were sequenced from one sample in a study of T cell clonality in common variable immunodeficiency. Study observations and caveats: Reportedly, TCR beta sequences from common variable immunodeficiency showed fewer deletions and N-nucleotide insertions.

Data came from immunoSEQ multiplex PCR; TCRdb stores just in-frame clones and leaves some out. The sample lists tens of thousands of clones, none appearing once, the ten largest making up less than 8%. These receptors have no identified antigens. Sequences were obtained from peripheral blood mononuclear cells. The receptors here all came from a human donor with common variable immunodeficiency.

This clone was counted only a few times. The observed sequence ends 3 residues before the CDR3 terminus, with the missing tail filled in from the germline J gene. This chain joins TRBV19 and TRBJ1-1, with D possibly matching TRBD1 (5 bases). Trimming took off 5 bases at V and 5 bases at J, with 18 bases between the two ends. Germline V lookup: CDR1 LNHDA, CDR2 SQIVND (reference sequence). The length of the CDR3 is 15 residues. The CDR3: CASSPSGPGGTEAFF. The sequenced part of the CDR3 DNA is TGTGCCAGTAGTCCGTCCGGGCCGGGGGGTACTGAA.

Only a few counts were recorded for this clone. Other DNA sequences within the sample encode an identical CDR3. The sequenced part of the CDR3 DNA is TGTGCCAGTAGTATCCGGGGGGGCCTTAGTGAG. Translated, it gives CASSIRGGLSE. From start to end, the CDR3 is CASSIRGGLSEQFF. The rearrangement links TRBV19 to TRBJ2-1, with 8 positions matching TRBD2. The read stops 3 residues short of the end of the CDR3; the missing end is completed from the germline J gene. V was clipped by 3 bases and J by 9 bases; unmatched bases: 7. The germline CDR1 and CDR2 sequences are LNHDA and SQIVND (reference sequence). This CDR3 is 14 amino acids long.

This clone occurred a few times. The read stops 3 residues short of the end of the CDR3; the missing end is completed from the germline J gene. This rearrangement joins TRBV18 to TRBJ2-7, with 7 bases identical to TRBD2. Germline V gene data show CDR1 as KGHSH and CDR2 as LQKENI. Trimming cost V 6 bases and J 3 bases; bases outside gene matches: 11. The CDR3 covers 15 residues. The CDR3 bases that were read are TGTGCCAGCTCTAAACCCGGGGACTACCTCTACGAG. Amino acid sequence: CASSKPGDYLYE. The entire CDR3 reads CASSKPGDYLYEQYF.

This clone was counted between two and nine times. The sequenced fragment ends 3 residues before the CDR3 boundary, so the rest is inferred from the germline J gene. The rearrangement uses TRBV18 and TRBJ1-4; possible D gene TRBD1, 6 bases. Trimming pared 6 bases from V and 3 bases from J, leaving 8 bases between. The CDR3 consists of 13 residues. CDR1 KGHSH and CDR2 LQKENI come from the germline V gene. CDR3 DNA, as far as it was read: TGTGCCAGCTCCAGGGGAGCTAATGAAAAA. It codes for CASSRGANEK. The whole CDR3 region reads CASSRGANEKLFF.

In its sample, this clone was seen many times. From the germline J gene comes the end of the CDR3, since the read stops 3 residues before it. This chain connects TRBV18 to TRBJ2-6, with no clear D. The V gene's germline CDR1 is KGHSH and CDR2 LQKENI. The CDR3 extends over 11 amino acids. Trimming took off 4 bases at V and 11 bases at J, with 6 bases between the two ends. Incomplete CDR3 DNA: TGTGCCAGCTCACAGGGCGACGTC. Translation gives CASSQGDV. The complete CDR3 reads CASSQGDVLTF.

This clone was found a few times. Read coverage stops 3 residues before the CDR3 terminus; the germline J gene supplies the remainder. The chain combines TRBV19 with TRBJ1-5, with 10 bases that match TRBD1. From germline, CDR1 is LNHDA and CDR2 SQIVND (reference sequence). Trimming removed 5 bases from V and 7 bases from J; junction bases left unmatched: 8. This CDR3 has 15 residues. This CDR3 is CASSFGTGESQPQHF. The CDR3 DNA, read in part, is TGTGCCAGTAGTTTTGGGACAGGGGAAAGCCAGCCC.

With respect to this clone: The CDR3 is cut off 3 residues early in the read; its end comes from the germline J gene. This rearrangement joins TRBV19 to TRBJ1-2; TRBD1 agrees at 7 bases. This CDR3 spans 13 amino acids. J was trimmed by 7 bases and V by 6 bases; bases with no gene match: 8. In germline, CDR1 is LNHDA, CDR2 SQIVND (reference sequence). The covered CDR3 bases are TGTGCCAGTAGCCAACAGGGGAGGGTTGGC. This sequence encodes CASSQQGRVG. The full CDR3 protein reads CASSQQGRVGYTF. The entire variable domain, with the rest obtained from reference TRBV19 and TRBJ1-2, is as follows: DGGITQSPKYLFRKEGQNVTLSCEQNLNHDAMYWYRQDPGQGLRLIYYSQIVNDFQKGDIAEGYSVSREKKESFPLTVTSAQKNPTAFYLCASSQQGRVGYTFGSGTRLTVV.

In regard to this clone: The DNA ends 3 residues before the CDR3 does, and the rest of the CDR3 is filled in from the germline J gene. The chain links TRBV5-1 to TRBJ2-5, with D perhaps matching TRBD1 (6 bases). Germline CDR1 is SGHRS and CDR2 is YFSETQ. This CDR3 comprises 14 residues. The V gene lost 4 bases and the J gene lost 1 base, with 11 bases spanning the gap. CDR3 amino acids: CASSMGTFQETQYF. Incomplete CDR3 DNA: TGCGCCAGCAGCATGGGGACATTCCAAGAGACC. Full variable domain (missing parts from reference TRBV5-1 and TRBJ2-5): KAGVTQTPRYLIKTRGQQVTLSCSPISGHRSVSWYQQTPGQGLQFLFEYFSETQRNKGNFPGRFSGRQFSNSRSEMNVSTLELGDSALYLCASSMGTFQETQYFGPGTRLLVL.

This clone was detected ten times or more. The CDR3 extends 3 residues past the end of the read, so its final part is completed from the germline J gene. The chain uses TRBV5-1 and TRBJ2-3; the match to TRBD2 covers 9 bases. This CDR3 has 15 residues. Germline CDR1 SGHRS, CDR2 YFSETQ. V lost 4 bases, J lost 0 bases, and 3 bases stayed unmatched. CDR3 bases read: TGCGCCAGCAGCCTCGGACTAGCGAGCACAGATACG. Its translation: CASSLGLASTDT. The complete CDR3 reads CASSLGLASTDTQYF.

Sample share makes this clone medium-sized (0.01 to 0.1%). Incomplete CDR3 DNA: TGCGCCAGCAGCTCCAGGACTAGTGCAAATGAG. Residues: CASSSRTSANE. The CDR3 in full is CASSSRTSANEQFF. The J gene is TRBJ2-1, the V gene TRBV5-1; 7 positions match TRBD2. The read terminates 3 residues ahead of where the CDR3 ends, so the germline J gene completes it. Germline lookup yields CDR1 SGHRS and CDR2 YFSETQ. There are 14 residues in the CDR3. Trimming removed 3 bases from V and 7 bases from J; junction bases left unmatched: 7.

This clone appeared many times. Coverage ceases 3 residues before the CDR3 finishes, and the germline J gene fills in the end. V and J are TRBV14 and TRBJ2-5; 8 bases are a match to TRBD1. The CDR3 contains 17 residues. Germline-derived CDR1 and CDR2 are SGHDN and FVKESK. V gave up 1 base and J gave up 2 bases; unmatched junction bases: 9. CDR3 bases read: TGTGCCAGCAGCCAAGCCCTCGGGACAGGAAAACAAGAGACC. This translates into CASSQALGTGKQET. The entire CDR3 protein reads CASSQALGTGKQETQYF.

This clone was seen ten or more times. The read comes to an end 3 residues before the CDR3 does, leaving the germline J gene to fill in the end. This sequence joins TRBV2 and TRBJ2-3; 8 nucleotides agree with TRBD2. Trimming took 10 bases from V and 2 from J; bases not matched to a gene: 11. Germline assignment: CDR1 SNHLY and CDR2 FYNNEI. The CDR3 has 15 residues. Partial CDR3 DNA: TGTGCCACTAAGGACGGGGGGGTCTCCACAGATACG. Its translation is CATKDGGVSTDT. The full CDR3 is CATKDGGVSTDTQYF.

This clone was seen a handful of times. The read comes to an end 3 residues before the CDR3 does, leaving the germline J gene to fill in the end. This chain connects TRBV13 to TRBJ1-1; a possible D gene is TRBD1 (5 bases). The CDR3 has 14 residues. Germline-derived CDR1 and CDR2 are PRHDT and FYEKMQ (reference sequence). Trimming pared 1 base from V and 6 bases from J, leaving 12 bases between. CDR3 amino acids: CASSLEGRRSEAFF. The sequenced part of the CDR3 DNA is TGTGCCAGCAGCTTAGAGGGGAGGAGGTCTGAA. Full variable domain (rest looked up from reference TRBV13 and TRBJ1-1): AAGVIQSPRHLIKEKRETATLKCYPIPRHDTVYWYQQGPGQDPQFLISFYEKMQSDKGSIPDRFSAQQFSDYHSELNMSSLELGDSALYFCASSLEGRRSEAFFGQGTRLTVV.

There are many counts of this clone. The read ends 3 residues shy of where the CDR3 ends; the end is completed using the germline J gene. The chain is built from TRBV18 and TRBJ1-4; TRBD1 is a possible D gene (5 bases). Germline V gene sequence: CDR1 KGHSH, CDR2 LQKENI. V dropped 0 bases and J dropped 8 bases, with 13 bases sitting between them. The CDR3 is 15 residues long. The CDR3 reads CASSPPTGRQEKLFF. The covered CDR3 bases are TGTGCCAGCTCACCACCGACTGGGAGACAGGAAAAA.

The covered CDR3 bases are TGTGCCAGTAGTTCCCTACAGGGAAGCTATGGC. Translated: CASSSLQGSYG. The whole CDR3 sequence is CASSSLQGSYGYTF. The V and J genes are TRBV19 and TRBJ1-2, with a weak D call TRBD1 (6 bases). The read comes to an end 3 residues before the CDR3 does, leaving the germline J gene to fill in the end. The germline gives CDR1 LNHDA, CDR2 SQIVND (reference sequence). This CDR3 is 14 amino acids long. V shed 5 bases and J shed 4 bases, with 14 bases lying between them.

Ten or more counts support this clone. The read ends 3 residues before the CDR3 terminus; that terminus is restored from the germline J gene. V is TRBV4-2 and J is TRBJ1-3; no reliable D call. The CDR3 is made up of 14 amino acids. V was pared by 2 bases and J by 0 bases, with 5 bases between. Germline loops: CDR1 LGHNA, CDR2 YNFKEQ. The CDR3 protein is CASSQQNSGNTIYF. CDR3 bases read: TGTGCCAGCAGCCAACAGAACTCTGGAAACACC.

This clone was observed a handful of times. CDR3 sequence: CARSLGDSPYSEAFF. The sequenced part of the CDR3 DNA is TGTGCCAGAAGCTTGGGTGACAGCCCGTACAGTGAA. The genes are TRBV5-3 and TRBJ1-1, with D perhaps matching TRBD1 (5 bases). With the read ending 3 residues before the CDR3 end, the germline J gene is used to fill in that end. TRBV5-3 is known as an ORF, though its function is uncertain. This CDR3 is built from 15 residues. The V gene lost 0 bases and the J gene lost 7 bases, with 16 bases spanning the gap.

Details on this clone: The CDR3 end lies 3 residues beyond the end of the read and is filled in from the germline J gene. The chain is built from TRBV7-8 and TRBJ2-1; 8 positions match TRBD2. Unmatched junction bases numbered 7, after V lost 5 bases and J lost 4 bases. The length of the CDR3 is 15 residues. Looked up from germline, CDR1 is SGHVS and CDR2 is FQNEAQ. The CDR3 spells CASSDRTSPYNEQFF. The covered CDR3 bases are TGTGCCAGCAGCGACCGGACTAGCCCTTACAATGAG.

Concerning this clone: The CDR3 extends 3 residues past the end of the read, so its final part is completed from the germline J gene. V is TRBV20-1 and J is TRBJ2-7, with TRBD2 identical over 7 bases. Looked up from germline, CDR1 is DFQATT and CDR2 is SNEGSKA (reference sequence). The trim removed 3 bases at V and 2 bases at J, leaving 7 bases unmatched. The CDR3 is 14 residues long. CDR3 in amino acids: CSARELAKPYEQYF. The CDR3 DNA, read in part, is TGCAGTGCTAGGGAACTAGCGAAGCCCTACGAG.

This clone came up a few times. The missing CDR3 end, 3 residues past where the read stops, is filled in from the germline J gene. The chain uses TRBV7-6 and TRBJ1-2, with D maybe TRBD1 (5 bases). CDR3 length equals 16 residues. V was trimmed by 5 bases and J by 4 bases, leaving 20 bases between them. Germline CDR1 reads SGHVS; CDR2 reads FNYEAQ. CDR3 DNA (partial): TGTGCCAGCAGCGATACTACAGGTCCTCAATTCTATGGC. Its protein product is CASSDTTGPQFYG. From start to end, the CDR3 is CASSDTTGPQFYGYTF.

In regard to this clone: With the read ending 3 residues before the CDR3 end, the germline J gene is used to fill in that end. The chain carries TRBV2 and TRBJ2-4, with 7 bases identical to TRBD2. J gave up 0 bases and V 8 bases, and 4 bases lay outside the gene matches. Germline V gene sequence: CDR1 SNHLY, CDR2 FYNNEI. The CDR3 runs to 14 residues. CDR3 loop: CASGGREAKNIQYF. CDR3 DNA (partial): TGTGCCAGCGGGGGGAGGGAAGCCAAAAACATT.

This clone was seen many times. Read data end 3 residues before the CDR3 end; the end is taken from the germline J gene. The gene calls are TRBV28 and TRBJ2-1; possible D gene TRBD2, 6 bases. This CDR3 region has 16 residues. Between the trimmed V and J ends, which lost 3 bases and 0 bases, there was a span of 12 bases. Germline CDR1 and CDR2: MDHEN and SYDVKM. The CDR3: CASSFPGDPSYNEQFF. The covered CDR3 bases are TGTGCCAGCAGTTTCCCGGGGGACCCCTCCTACAATGAG. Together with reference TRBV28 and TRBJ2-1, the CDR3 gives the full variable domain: DVKVTQSSRYLVKRTGEKVFLECVQDMDHENMFWYRQDPGLGLRLIYFSYDVKMKEKGDIPEGYSVSREKKERFSLILESASTNQTSMYLCASSFPGDPSYNEQFFGPGTRLTVL.

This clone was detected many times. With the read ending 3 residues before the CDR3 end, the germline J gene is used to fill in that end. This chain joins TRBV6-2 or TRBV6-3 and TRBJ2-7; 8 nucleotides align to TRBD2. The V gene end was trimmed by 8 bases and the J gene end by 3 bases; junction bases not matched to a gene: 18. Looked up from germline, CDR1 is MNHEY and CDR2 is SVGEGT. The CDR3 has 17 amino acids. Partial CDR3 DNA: TGTGCCAGCTGGGGCGCGGGGGGCGCGGTTCGAGACTACGAG. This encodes CASWGAGGAVRDYE. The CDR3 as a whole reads CASWGAGGAVRDYEQYF.

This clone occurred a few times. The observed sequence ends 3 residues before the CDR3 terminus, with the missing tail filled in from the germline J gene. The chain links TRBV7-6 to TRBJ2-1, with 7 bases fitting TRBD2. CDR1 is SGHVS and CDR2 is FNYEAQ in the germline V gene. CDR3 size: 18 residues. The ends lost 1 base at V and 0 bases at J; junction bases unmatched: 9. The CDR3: CASSLGGDYPLSYNEQFF. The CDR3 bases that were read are TGTGCCAGCAGCTTAGGCGGGGACTACCCCCTCTCCTACAATGAG.

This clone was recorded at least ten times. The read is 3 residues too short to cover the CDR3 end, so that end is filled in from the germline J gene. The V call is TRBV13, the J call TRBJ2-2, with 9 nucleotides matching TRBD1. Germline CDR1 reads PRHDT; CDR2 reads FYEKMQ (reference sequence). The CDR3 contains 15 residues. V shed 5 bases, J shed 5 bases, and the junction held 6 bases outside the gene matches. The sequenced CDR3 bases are TGTGCCAGCAGCACGGACAGGGGAGAAACCGGGGAG. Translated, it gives CASSTDRGETGE. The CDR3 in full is CASSTDRGETGELFF.

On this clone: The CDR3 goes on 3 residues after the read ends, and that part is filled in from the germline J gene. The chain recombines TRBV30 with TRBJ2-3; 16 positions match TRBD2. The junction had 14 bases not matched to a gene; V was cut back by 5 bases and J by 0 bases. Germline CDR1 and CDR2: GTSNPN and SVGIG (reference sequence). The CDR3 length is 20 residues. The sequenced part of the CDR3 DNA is TGTGCCTGGGCCCCCGGGACTAGCGGGGGGGCCCCAATTAGCACAGATACG. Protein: CAWAPGTSGGAPISTDT. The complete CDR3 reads CAWAPGTSGGAPISTDTQYF.

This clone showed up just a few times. The CDR3 loop reads CASSEQVLETQYF. Partial CDR3 DNA: TGTGCCAGCAGTGAACAGGTCTTAGAGACC. The chain employs TRBV2 and TRBJ2-5, with D unclear. Sequencing ends 3 residues short of the CDR3 end; the germline J gene provides the rest. Looked up from germline, CDR1 is SNHLY and CDR2 is FYNNEI. The V end lost 2 bases, the J end lost 4 bases, and 8 bases lay between the germline ends. The CDR3 sequence is 13 residues long.

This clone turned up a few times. The sequenced CDR3 bases are TGTGCCTGGAGTTACGGGACAGGGGTGAACACTGAA. Translated, it gives CAWSYGTGVNTE. In full, the CDR3 is CAWSYGTGVNTEAFF. The V and J genes are TRBV30 and TRBJ1-1, with TRBD1 identical over 10 bases. The read finishes 3 residues shy of the CDR3 end, and the germline J gene is used to complete it. V lost 2 bases, J lost 0 bases, and 3 bases stayed unmatched. Per germline, CDR1 GTSNPN and CDR2 SVGIG (reference sequence). This CDR3 spans 15 amino acids.

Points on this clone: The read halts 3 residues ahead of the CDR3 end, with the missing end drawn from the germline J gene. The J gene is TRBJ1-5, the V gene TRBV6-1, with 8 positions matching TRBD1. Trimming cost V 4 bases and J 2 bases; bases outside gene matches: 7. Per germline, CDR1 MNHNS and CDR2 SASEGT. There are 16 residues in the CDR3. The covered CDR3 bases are TGTGCCAGCAGTGCCCTCCAGGGGGCTGGCAATCAGCCC. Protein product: CASSALQGAGNQP. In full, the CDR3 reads CASSALQGAGNQPQHF.

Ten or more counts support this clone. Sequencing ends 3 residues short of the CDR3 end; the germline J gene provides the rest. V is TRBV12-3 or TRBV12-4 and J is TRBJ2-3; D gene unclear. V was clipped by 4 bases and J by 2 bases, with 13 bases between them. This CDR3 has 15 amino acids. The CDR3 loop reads CASSSSLSDTDTQYF. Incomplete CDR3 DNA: TGTGCCAGCAGTTCCAGTCTCTCCGACACAGATACG.

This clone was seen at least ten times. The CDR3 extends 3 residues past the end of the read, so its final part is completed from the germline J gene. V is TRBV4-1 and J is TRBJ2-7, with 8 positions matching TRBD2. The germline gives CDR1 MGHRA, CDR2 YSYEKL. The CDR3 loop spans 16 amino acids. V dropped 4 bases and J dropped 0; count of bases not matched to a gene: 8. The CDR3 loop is CASSPTGAGASYEQYF. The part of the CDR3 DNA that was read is TGCGCCAGCAGCCCTACCGGAGCGGGGGCCTCCTACGAG.